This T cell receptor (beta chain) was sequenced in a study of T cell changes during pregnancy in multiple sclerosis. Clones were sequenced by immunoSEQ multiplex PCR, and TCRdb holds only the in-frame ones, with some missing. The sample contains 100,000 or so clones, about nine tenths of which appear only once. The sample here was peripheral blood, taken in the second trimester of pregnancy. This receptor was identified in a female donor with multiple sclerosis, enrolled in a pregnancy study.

Here the CDR3 DNA reads TGTGCCAGTAGTATAGATCGGGATACGCAGTATTTT. Translated: CASSIDRDTQYF. The rearrangement uses TRBV19 and TRBJ2-3; D is unresolved. Germline V gene data show CDR1 as LNHDA and CDR2 as SQIVND (reference sequence). The CDR3 covers 12 residues. V lost 0 bases and J lost 6, with 4 bases in between.